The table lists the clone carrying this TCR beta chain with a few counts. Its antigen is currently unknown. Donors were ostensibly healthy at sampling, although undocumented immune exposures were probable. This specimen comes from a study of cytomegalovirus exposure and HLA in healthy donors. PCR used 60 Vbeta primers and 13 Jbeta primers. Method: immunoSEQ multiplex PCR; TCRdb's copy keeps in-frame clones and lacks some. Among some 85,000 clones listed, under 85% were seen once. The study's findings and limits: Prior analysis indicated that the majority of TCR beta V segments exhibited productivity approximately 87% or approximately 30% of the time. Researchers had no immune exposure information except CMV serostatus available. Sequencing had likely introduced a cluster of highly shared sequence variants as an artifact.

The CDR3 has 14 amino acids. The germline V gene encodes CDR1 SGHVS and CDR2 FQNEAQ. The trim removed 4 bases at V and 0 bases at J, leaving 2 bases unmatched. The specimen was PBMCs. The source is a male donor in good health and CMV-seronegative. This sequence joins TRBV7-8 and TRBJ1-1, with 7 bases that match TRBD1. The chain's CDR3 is CASSWGQLNTEAFF. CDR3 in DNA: TGTGCCAGCAGCTGGGGACAGCTGAACACTGAAGCTTTCTTT.